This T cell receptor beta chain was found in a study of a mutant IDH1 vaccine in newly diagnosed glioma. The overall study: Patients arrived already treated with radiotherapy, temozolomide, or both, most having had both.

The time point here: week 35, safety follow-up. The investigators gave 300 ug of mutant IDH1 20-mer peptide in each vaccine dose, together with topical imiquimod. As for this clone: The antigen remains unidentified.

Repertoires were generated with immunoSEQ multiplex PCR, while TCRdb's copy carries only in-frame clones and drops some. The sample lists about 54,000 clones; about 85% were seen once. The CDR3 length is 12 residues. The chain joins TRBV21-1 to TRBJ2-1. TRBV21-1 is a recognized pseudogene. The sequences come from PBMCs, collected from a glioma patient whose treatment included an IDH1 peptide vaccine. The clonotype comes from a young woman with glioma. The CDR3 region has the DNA TGTGCCAGCACCAATAGGGACAATGAGCAGTTCTTC. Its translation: CASTNRDNEQFF.